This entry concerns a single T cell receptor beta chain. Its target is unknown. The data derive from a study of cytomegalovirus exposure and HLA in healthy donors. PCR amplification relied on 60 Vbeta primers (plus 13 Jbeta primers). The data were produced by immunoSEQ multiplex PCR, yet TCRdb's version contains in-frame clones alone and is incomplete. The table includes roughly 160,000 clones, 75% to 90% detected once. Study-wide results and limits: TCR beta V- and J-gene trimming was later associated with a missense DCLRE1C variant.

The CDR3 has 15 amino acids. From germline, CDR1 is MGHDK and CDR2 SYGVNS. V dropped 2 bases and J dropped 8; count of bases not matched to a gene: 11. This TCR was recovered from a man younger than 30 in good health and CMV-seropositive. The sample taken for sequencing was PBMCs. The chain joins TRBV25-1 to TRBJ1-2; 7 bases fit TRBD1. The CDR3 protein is CASSEHGQVSRGYTF. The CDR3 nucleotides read TGTGCCAGCAGTGAACACGGACAGGTAAGTCGAGGCTACACCTTC.